Sequencing of this T cell receptor beta chain was carried out in a study of shared clonotypes between healthy human individuals. For the study at large: Per donor, CD8 memory used one plate, CD8 naive used two, CD4 memory used three and CD4 naive used three.

This clone was observed a handful of times. This table comes from immunoSEQ multiplex PCR, and its TCRdb copy is limited to in-frame clones, with some not included. The sample has a few million clones; nearly 97% are singletons. With V trimmed by 7 bases and J by 13 bases, 15 bases remained unmatched. This CDR3 is built from 15 residues. The germline CDR1 and CDR2 sequences are LNHDA and SQIVND (reference sequence). Naive CD4+ cells were CD45RA-selected; the remaining cells were memory. The clonotype was recovered from a man younger than 30 in good health. This rearrangement joins TRBV19 to TRBJ1-6, with 8 bases matching TRBD1. Sequenced: naive CD4+ T cells sorted from blood. Subset noted: CD45RA+ positively selected. The CDR3 is CASKASGGPNTPLHF. CDR3 nucleotides: TGTGCCAGTAAAGCCTCAGGGGGCCCGAATACTCCCCTCCACTTT.